Below are 7 T cell receptor beta chains sequenced from a single sample in a study of T cells generated in artificial thymic organoids. Reverse primers in the TRAC or TRBC constant regions drove separate semi-nested PCRs for TCRalpha and TCRbeta. TCRdb recomputed calls from the 5' RACE reads with MiXCR, one row per CDR3 protein. The table includes around 3,000 distinct CDR3 sequences, about a third detected once. Source material: naive CD8+ T cells from blood. Documented subset: CD3+TCRalphabeta+CD8SP T cells; for blood, CD45RO-CCR7+ naive CD8+ T cells. The receptors here all came from a human donor who gave cord blood stem cells for thymic organoid culture, a cardiac surgery patient who gave postnatal thymus, or a blood donor (not recorded which).

By share, this clonotype ranks as medium-sized. The V gene is TRBV5-1, the J gene TRBJ1-1; D gene uncertain. Germline lookup yields CDR1 SGHRS and CDR2 YFSETQ. Trimming pared 2 bases from V and 1 base from J, leaving 6 bases between. The CDR3 loop spans 13 amino acids. The CDR3 nucleotides read TGCGCCAGCAGCTTCCCTGAGAACACTGAAGCTTTCTTT. The encoded protein is CASSFPENTEAFF.

The CDR3 region is CSVRGSGDVQYF. In nucleotides, the CDR3 is TGCAGCGTGAGGGGGTCCGGGGATGTGCAGTACTTC. The genes are TRBV29-1 and TRBJ2-7; D is possibly TRBD1 (6 bases). Trimming removed 6 bases from V and 9 bases from J, with 18 bases in between. CDR1 and CDR2 from the germline V gene are SQVTM and ANQGSEA. The CDR3 sequence is 12 residues long.

This clonotype showed up just a few times. V is TRBV6-1 and J is TRBJ2-7; 15 bases map to TRBD2. This CDR3 comprises 19 residues. From germline, CDR1 is MNHNS and CDR2 SASEGT. V shed 0 bases and J 0 bases; nucleotides not matched to a gene: 6. In nucleotides, the CDR3 is TGTGCCAGCAGTGAAGCCGAAGGGACTAGCGGGAGGAACTCCTACGAGCAGTACTTC. It encodes CASSEAEGTSGRNSYEQYF.

This clonotype is labeled as medium-sized (0.01 to 0.1%). The chain links TRBV27 to TRBJ2-1, with D possibly being TRBD2 (6 bases). The CDR3 is 18 residues long. Trimming cost V 6 bases and J 0 bases, with 21 bases left between them. Looked up from germline, CDR1 is MNHEY and CDR2 is SMNVEV (reference sequence). The CDR3 is CASSPYGGLHSSYNEQFF. The CDR3 coding sequence is TGTGCCAGCAGCCCATATGGGGGGTTACACTCCTCCTACAATGAGCAGTTCTTC.

This clonotype was recorded a few times. This chain joins TRBV29-1 and TRBJ2-3; tentative D call: TRBD1 (5 bases). The CDR3 is 14 amino acids. CDR1 is SQVTM and CDR2 is ANQGSEA in the germline V gene. The V gene lost 2 bases and the J gene lost 2 bases, with 11 bases spanning the gap. Here the CDR3 reads CSVESREYTDTQYF. The CDR3 nucleotides read TGCAGCGTTGAAAGCAGGGAATACACAGATACGCAGTATTTT.

This clonotype was counted once. A much larger clone sits a single nucleotide away, making a read error possible. The chain recombines TRBV20-1 with TRBJ1-2; possibly TRBD1 for D (5 bases). The CDR3 consists of 13 residues. Per the germline V gene, CDR1 is DFQATT and CDR2 is SNEGSKA (reference sequence). CDR3 in amino acids: CSVLGEGDYGFTF. The CDR3 DNA is TGCAGTGTGTTGGGGGAGGGCGACTATGGCTTCACCTTC.

The V gene is TRBV11-2, the J gene TRBJ1-2; D might be TRBD1 (6 bases). This CDR3 contains 11 residues. In germline, CDR1 is SGHAT, CDR2 FQNNGV. Trimming took 6 bases from V and 7 from J, leaving 9 bases between them. DNA of the CDR3: TGTGCCAGCAGAGGGGGAGGTGGCTACACCTTC. It codes for CASRGGGGYTF. Supplemented by reference TRBV11-2 and TRBJ1-2, the full variable domain reads EAGVAQSPRYKIIEKRQSVAFWCNPISGHATLYWYQQILGQGPKLLIQFQNNGVVDDSQLPKDRFSAERLKGVDSTLKIQPAKLEDSAVYLCASRGGGGYTFGSGTRLTVV.